The present T cell receptor beta chain was sequenced within a study of cytomegalovirus exposure and HLA in healthy donors. Study-wide context: Caucasian-associated ancestry cluster membership applied to approximately 80% of over 350 genotyped donors.

Trimming removed 5 bases at V and 0 bases at J, with 10 bases between. Germline CDR1 reads SGHTA; CDR2 reads FQGTGA. CDR3 length: 14 amino acids. A word on this clone: The antigen remains undetermined.

General observations from the study: Both high specificity and high sensitivity reportedly marked the classifier's diagnosis of cytomegalovirus status. Later analysis found that TCR beta chains associated with HLA were more clonally expanded than other, equally common chains. Reports indicate that TCR beta sequences accurately predicted the HLA-A and HLA-B alleles of most subjects.

60 Vbeta and 13 Jbeta primers were used in PCR. TCRdb's table, derived via immunoSEQ multiplex PCR, lists solely in-frame clones and lacks some. Of about 160,000 clones in the sample, over 80% were seen once. This sequence originates from a woman aged 18 to 35 in good health and CMV-seronegative. Sequences were obtained from PBMCs. V gene TRBV7-3 combines with J gene TRBJ1-1, with D tentatively TRBD1 (5 bases). The CDR3 DNA follows: TGTGCCAGCAGCCTAGGGGCGGTGAACACTGAAGCTTTCTTT. Its protein product is CASSLGAVNTEAFF.